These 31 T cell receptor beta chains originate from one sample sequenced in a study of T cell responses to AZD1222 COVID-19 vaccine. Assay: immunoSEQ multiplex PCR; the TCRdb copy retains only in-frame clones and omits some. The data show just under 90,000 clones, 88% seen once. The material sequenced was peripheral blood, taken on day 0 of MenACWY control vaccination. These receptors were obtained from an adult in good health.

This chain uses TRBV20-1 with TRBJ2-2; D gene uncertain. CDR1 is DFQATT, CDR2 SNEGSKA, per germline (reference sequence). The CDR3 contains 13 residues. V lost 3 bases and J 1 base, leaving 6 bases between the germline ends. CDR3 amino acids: CSASTMNTGELFF. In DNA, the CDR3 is TGCAGTGCTAGTACGATGAACACCGGGGAGCTGTTTTTT.

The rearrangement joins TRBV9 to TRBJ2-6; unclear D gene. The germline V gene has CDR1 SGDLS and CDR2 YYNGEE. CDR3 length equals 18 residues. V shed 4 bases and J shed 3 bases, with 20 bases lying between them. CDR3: CASSSRIFTTVGANVLTF. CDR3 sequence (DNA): TGTGCCAGCAGCTCCCGGATATTCACAACGGTTGGGGCCAACGTCCTGACTTTC.

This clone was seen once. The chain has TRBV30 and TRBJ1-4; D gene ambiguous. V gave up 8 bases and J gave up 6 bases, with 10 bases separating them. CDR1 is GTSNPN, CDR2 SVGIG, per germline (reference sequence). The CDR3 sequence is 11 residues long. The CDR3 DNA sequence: TGTGCCCTGGGCGGGGATGAAAAACTGTTTTTT. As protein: CALGGDEKLFF.

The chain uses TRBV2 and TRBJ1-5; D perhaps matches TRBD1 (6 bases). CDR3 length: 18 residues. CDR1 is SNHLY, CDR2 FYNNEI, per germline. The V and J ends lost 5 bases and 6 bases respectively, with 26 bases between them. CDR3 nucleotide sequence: TGTGCCAGCAGTTTTATCTCTTACCCCGGACAGCTCGTTCAGCCCCAGCATTTT. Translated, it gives CASSFISYPGQLVQPQHF.

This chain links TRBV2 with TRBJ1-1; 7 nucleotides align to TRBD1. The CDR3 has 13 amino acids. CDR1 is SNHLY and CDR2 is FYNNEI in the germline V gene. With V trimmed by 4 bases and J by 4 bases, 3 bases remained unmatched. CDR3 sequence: CASSVQGSTEAFF. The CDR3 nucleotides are TGTGCCAGCAGTGTACAGGGGAGCACTGAAGCTTTCTTT.

This CDR3 reads CASSFYSGTSGNTQYF. CDR3 in DNA: TGTGCCAGCAGCTTCTACAGCGGGACTAGCGGGAATACGCAGTATTTT. This chain joins TRBV5-4 and TRBJ2-3, with 13 positions matching TRBD2. With 2 bases clipped from V and 7 bases from J, the junction kept 7 bases outside the gene matches. Per the germline V gene, CDR1 is SGHNT and CDR2 is YYREEE (reference sequence). The CDR3 is made up of 16 amino acids.

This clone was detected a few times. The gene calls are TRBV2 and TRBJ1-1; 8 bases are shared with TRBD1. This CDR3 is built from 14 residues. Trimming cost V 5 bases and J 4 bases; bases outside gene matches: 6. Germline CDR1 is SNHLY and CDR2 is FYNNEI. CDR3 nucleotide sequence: TGTGCCAGCAGTCCCGGACAGGGAGGCACTGAAGCTTTCTTT. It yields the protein CASSPGQGGTEAFF.

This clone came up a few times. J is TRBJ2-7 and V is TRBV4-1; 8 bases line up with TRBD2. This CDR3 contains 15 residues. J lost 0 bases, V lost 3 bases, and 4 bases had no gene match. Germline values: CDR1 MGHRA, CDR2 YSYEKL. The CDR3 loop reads CASSQSGGLSYEQYF. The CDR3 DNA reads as TGCGCCAGCAGCCAGAGCGGGGGCCTCTCCTACGAGCAGTACTTC.

This CDR3 is CAWSDEDYGYTF. CDR3 nucleotides: TGTGCCTGGAGTGACGAGGACTATGGCTACACCTTC. V and J are TRBV30 and TRBJ1-2; no reliable D call. The V end was cut by 1 base, the J end by 3 bases, with 6 bases between. The CDR3 has 12 residues. CDR1 is GTSNPN and CDR2 is SVGIG in the germline V gene (reference sequence).

Written as DNA, the CDR3 is TGTGCCAGCTCACCACCGTTGCGGGGGGGGAGAAATGAGCAGTTCTTC. It encodes CASSPPLRGGRNEQFF. The rearrangement joins TRBV18 to TRBJ2-1; 9 positions agree with TRBD2. Trimming at V came to 0 bases and at J to 7 bases, leaving 7 bases not matched to a gene. Germline-derived CDR1 and CDR2 are KGHSH and LQKENI. This CDR3 is 16 amino acids long.

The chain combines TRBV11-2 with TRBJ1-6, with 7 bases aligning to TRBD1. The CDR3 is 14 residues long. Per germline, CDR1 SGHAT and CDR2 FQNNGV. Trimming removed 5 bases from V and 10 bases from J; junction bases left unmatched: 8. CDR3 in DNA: TGTGCCAGCAGCACCGGACAGGAGGGCTCACCCCTCCACTTT. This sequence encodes CASSTGQEGSPLHF.

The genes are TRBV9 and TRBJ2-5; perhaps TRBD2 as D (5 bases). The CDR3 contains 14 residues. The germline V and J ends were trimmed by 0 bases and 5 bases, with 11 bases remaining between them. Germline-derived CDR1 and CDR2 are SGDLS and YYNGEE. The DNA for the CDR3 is TGTGCCAGCAGCGTAGTGTCCGGGGTTGAGACCCAGTACTTC. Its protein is CASSVVSGVETQYF.

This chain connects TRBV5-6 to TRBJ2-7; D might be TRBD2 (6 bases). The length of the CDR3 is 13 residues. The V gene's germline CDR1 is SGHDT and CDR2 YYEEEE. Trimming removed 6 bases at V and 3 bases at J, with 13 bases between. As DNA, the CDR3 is TGTGCCAGCACCGACGGAGGGGACTACGAGCAGTACTTC. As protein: CASTDGGDYEQYF. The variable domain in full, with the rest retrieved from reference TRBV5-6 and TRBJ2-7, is DAGVTQSPTHLIKTRGQQVTLRCSPKSGHDTVSWYQQALGQGPQFIFQYYEEEERQRGNFPDRFSGHQFPNYSSELNVNALLLGDSALYLCASTDGGDYEQYFGPGTRLTVT.

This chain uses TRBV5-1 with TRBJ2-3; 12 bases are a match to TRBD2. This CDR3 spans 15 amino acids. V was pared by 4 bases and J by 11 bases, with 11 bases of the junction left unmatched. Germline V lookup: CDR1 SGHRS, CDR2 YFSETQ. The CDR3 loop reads CASSPGTSGLGEQYF. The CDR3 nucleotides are TGCGCCAGCAGCCCCGGGACTAGCGGGCTCGGAGAGCAGTATTTT.

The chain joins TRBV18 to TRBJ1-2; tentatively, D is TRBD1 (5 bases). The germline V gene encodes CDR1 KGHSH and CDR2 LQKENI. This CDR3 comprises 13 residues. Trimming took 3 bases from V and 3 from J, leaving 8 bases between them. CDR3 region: CASSPQGDYGYTF. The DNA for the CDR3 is TGTGCCAGCTCACCCCAGGGCGACTATGGCTACACCTTC.

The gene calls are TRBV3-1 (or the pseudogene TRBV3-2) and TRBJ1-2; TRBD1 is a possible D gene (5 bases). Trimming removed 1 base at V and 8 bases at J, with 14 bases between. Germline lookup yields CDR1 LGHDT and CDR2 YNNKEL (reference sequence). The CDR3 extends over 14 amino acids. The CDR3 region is CASSQGMGERGYTF. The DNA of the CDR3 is TGTGCCAGCAGCCAAGGGATGGGGGAGCGGGGCTACACCTTC.

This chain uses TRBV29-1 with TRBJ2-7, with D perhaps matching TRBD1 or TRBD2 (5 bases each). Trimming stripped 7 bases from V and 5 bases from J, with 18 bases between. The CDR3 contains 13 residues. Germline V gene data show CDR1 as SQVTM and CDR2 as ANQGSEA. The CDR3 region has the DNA TGCAGCGCCGATAGTGAACTGGGACACGAGCAGTACTTC. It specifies CSADSELGHEQYF.

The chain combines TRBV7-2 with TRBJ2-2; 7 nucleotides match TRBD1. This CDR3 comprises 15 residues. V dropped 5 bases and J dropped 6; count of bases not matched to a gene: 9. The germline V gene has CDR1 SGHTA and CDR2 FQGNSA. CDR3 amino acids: CASSLGTALPGELFF. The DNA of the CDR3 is TGTGCCAGCAGCCTCGGGACAGCCCTTCCCGGGGAGCTGTTTTTT.

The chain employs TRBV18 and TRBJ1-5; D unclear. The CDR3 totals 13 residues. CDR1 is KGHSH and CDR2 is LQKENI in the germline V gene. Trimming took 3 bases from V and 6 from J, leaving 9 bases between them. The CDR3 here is CASSPDPLQPQHF. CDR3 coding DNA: TGTGCCAGCTCACCGGATCCCCTTCAGCCCCAGCATTTT.

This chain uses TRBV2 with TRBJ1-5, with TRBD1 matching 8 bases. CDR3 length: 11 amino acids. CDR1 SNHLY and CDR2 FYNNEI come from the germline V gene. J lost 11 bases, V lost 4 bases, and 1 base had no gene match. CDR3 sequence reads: CASSGDRTQHF. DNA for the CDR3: TGTGCCAGCAGTGGGGACAGGACCCAGCATTTT.

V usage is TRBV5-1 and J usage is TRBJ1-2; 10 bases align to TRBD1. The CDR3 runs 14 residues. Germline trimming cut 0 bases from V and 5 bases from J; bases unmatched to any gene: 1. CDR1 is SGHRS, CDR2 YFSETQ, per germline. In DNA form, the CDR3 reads TGCGCCAGCAGCTTGGAGGGACAGGGGTATGGCTACACCTTC. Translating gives CASSLEGQGYGYTF.

CDR3: CASSYPLAGGQETQYF. The CDR3 DNA sequence: TGTGCCAGCAGTTACCCCCTAGCGGGGGGCCAAGAGACCCAGTACTTC. This rearrangement joins TRBV6-5 to TRBJ2-5; 11 nucleotides align to TRBD2. This CDR3 region has 16 residues. Per germline, CDR1 MNHEY and CDR2 SVGAGI. After removal of 2 bases from V and 1 base from J, the junction contained 3 bases not matched to a gene.

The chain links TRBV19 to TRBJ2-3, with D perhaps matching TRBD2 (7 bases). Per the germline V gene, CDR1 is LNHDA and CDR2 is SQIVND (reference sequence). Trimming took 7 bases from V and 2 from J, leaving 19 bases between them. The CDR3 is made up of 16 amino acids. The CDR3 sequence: CASTPRGRDDTDTQYF. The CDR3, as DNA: TGTGCCAGTACCCCAAGGGGGAGGGACGACACAGATACGCAGTATTTT. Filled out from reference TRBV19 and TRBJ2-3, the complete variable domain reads DGGITQSPKYLFRKEGQNVTLSCEQNLNHDAMYWYRQDPGQGLRLIYYSQIVNDFQKGDIAEGYSVSREKKESFPLTVTSAQKNPTAFYLCASTPRGRDDTDTQYFGPGTRLTVL.

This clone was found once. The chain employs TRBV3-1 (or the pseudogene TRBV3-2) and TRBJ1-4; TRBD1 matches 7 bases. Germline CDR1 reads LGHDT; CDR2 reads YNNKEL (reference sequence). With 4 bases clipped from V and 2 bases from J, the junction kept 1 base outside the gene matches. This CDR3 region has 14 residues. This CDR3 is CASSLTGTNEKLFF. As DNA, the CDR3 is TGTGCCAGCAGCCTGACAGGGACTAATGAAAAACTGTTTTTT.

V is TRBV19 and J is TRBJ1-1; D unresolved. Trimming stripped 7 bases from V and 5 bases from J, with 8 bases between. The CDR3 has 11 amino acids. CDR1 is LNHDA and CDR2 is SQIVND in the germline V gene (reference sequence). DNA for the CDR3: TGTGCCAGTACCATTAGGACTGAAGCTTTCTTT. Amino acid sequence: CASTIRTEAFF.

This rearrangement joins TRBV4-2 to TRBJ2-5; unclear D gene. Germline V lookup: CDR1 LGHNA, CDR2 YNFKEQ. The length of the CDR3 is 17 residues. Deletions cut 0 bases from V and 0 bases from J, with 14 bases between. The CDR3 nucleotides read TGTGCCAGCAGCCAAGATAGGTCAGGCAGGTACCAAGAGACCCAGTACTTC. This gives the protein CASSQDRSGRYQETQYF.

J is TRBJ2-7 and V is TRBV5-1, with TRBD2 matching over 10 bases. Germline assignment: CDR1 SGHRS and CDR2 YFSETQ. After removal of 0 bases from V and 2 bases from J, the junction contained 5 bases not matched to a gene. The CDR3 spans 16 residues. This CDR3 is CASSLVLAGGTYEQYF. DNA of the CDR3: TGCGCCAGCAGCTTGGTTTTAGCGGGGGGCACCTACGAGCAGTACTTC.

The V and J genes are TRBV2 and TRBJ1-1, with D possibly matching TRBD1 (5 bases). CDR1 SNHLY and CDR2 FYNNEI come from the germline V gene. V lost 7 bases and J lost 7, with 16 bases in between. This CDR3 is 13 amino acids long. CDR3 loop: CASKTQGEGEAFF. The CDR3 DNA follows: TGTGCCAGCAAAACGCAAGGGGAGGGTGAAGCTTTCTTT.

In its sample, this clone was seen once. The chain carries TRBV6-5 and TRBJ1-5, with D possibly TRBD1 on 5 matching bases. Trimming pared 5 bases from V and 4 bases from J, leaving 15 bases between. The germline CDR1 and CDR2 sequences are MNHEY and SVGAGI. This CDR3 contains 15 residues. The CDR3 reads CASSPPGGWNQPQHF. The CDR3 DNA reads TGTGCCAGCAGTCCCCCCGGGGGGTGGAATCAGCCCCAGCATTTT.

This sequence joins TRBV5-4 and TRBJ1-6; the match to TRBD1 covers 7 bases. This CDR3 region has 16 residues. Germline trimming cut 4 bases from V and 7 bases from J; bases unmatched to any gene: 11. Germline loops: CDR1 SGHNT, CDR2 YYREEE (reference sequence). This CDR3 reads CASSRGTDLGNSPLHF. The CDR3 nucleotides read TGTGCCAGCAGCAGAGGGACAGACCTGGGGAATTCACCCCTCCACTTT.

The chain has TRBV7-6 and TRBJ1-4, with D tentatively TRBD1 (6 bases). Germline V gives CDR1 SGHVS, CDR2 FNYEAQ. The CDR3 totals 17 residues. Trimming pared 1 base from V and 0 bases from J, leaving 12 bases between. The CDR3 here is CASSLGGGGATNEKLFF. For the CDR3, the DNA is TGTGCCAGCAGCTTAGGAGGGGGAGGGGCAACTAATGAAAAACTGTTTTTT.